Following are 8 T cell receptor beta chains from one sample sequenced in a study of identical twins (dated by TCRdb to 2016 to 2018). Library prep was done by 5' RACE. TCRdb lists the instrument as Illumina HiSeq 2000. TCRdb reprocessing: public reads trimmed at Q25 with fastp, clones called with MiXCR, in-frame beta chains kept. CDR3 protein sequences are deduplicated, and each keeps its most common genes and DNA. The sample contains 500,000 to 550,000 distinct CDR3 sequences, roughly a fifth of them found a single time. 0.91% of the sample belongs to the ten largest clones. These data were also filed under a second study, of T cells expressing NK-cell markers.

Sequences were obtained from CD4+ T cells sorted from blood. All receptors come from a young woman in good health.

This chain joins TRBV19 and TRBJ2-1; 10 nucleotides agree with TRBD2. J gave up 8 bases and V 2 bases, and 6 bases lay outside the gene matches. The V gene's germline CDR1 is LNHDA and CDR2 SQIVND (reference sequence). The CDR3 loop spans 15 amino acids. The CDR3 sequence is CASSIISSGRDEQFF. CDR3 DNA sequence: TGTGCCAGTAGTATAATCTCTAGCGGGAGAGATGAGCAGTTCTTC.

The CDR3 reads CASSSLGADTQYF. In DNA, the CDR3 is TGTGCCAGCAGCTCCCTAGGGGCAGATACGCAGTATTTT. The chain is built from TRBV3-1 and TRBJ2-3; D is possibly TRBD1 (5 bases). CDR1 and CDR2 from the germline V gene are LGHDT and YNNKEL (reference sequence). V was shortened by 5 bases and J by 4 bases, with 10 bases between the two germline ends. This CDR3 has 13 residues.

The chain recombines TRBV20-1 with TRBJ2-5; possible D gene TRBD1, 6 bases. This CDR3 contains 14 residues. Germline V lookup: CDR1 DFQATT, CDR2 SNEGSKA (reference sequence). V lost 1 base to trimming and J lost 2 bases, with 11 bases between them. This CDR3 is CSARVGTLQETQYF. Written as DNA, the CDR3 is TGCAGTGCTAGAGTGGGGACATTGCAAGAGACCCAGTACTTC.

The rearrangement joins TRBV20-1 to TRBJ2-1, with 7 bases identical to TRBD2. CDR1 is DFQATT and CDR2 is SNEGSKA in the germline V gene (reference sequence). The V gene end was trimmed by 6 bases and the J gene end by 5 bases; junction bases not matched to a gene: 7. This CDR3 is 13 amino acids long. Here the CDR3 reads CSAASSGNNEQFF. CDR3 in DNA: TGCAGTGCAGCCTCTAGCGGTAACAATGAGCAGTTCTTC.

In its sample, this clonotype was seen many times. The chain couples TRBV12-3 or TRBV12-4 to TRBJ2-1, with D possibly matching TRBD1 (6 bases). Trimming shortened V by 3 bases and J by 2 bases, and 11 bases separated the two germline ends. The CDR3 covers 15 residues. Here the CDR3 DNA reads TGTGCCAGCAGTTTGGGTCCAGGGGCCTACAATGAGCAGTTCTTC. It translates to CASSLGPGAYNEQFF.

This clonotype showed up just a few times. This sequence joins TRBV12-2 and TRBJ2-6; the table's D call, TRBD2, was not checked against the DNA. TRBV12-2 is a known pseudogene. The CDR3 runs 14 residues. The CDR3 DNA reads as TGTGCAAGTCGCTTAGTACCAGGGATGGCTGTCCTGACTTTC. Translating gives CASRLVPGMAVLTF.

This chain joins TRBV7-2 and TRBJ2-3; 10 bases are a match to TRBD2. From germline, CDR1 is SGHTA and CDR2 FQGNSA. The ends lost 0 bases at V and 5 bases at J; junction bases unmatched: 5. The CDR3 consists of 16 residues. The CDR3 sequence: CASSLALAGAGDTQYF. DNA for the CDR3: TGTGCCAGCAGCTTAGCCCTAGCGGGAGCGGGAGATACGCAGTATTTT.

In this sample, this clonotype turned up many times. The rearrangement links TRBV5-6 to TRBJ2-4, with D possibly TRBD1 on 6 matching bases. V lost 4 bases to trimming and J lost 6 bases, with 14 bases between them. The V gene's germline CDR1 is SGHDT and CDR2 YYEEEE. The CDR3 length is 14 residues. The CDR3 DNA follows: TGTGCCAGCAGCCGTGCAGGGGTCGGAAACATTCAGTACTTC. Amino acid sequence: CASSRAGVGNIQYF.